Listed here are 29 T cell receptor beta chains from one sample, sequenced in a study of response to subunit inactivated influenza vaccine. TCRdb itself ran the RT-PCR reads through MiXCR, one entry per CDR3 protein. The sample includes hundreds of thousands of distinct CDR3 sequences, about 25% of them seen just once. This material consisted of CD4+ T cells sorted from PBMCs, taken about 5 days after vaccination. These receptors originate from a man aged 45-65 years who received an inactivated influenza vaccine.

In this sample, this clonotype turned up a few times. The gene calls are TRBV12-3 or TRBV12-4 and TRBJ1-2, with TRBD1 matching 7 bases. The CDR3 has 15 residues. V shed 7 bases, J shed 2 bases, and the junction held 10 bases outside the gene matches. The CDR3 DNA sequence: TGTGCCAGCACCACAGGGGAAGGGATCAACTATGGCTACACCTTC. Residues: CASTTGEGINYGYTF.

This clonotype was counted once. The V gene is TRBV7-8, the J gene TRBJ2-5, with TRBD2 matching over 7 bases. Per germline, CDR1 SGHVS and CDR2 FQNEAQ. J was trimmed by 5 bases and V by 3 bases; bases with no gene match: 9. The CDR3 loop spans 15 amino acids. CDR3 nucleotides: TGTGCCAGCAGCTTGCGGGAGTATCCCTCGGAGACCCAGTACTTC. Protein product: CASSLREYPSETQYF. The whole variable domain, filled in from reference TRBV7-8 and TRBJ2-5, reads GAGVSQSPRYKVAKRGQDVALRCDPISGHVSLFWYQQALGQGPEFLTYFQNEAQLDKSGLPSDRFFAERPEGSVSTLKIQRTQQEDSAVYLCASSLREYPSETQYFGPGTRLLVL.

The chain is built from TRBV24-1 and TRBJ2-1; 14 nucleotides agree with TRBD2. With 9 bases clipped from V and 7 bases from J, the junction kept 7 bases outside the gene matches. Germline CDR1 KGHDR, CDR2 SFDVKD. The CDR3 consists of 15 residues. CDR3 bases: TGTGCCACCGGCCGACTAGCGGGAGGGAGAAATGAGCAGTTCTTC. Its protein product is CATGRLAGGRNEQFF.

CDR3 sequence (DNA): TGTGCCTGGAGTGTCGGGCAGGGACCCTACGAGCAGTACTTC. Its translation: CAWSVGQGPYEQYF. V and J are TRBV30 and TRBJ2-7; D assignment may be TRBD1 or TRBD2 (5 bases each). There are 14 residues in the CDR3. Germline V CDR1 and CDR2: GTSNPN, SVGIG (reference sequence). Trimming removed 0 bases at V and 2 bases at J, with 11 bases between.

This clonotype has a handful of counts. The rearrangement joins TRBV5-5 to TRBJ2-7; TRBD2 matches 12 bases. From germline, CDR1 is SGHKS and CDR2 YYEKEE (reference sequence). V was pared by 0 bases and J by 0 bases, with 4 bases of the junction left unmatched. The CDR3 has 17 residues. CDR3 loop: CASSLGPGLAGSYEQYF. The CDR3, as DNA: TGTGCCAGCAGCTTGGGGCCGGGACTAGCGGGCTCCTACGAGCAGTACTTC.

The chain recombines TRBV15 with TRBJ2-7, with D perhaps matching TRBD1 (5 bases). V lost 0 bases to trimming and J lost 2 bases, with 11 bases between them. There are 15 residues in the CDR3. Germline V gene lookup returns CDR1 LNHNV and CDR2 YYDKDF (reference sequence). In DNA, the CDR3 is TGTGCCACCAGCAGAGATCCAGGGAAGACCTACGAGCAGTACTTC. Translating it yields CATSRDPGKTYEQYF.

CDR3 protein: CASSLARLLEGNTIYF. CDR3 nucleotides: TGTGCCAGCAGTTTAGCGCGCTTGCTTGAGGGAAACACCATATATTTT. The chain recombines TRBV12-3 or TRBV12-4 with TRBJ1-3; D not resolved. There are 16 residues in the CDR3. Trimming pared 0 bases from V and 4 bases from J, leaving 13 bases between.

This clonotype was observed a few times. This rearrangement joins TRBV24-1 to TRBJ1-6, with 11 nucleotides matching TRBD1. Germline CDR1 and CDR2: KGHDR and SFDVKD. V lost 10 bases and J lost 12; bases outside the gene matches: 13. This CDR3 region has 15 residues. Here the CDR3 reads CATTDRDRGRKPLHF. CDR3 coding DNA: TGTGCCACTACCGACCGGGACAGGGGGAGGAAACCCCTCCACTTT.

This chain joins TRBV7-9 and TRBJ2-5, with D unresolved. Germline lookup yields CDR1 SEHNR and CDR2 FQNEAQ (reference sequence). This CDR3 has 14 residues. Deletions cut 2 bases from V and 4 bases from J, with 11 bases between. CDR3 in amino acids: CASSLRNKGETQYF. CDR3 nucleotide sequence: TGTGCCAGCAGCTTAAGGAACAAGGGAGAGACCCAGTACTTC.

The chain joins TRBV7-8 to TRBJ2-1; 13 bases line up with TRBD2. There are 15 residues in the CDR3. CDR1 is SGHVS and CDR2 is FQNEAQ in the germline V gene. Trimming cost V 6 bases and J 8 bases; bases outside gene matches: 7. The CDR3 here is CASSRTSGSSYEQFF. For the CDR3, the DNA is TGTGCCAGCAGTCGGACTAGCGGGAGTTCTTATGAGCAGTTCTTC.

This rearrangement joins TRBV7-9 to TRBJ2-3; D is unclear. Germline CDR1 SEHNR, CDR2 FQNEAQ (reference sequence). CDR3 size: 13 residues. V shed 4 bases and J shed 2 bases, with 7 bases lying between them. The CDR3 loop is CASSSLPTDTQYF. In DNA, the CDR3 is TGTGCCAGCAGCTCACTCCCCACAGATACGCAGTATTTT.

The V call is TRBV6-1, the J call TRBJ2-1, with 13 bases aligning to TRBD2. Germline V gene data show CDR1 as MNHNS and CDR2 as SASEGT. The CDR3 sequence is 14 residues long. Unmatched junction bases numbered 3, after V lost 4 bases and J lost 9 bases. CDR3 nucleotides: TGTGCCAGCAGTGGGACTAGCGGGAGCCGTGAGCAGTTCTTC. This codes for CASSGTSGSREQFF.

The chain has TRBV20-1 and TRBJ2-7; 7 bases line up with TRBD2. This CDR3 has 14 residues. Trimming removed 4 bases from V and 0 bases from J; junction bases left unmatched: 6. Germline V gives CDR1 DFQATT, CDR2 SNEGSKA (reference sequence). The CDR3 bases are TGCAGTGCTACGACCCAGCGGGGCTCCTACGAGCAGTACTTC. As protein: CSATTQRGSYEQYF.

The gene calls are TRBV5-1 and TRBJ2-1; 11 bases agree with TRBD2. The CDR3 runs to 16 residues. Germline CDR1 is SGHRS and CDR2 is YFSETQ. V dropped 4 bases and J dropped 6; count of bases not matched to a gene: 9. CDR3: CASSKTSGIIPNEQFF. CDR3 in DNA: TGCGCCAGCAGCAAGACTAGCGGGATAATCCCCAATGAGCAGTTCTTC. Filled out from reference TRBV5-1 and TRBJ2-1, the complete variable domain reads KAGVTQTPRYLIKTRGQQVTLSCSPISGHRSVSWYQQTPGQGLQFLFEYFSETQRNKGNFPGRFSGRQFSNSRSEMNVSTLELGDSALYLCASSKTSGIIPNEQFFGPGTRLTVL.

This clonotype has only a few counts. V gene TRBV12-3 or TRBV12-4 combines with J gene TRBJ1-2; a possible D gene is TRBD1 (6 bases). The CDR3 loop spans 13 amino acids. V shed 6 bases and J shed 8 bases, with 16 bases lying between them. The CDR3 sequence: CASRSNGGGGYTF. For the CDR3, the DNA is TGTGCCAGCAGGTCCAACGGGGGCGGCGGCTACACCTTC.

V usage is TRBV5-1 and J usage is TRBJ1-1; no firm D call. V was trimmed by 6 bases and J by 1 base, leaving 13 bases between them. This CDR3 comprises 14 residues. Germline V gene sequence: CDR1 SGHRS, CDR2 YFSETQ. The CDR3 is CASTQGSPNTEAFF. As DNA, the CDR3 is TGCGCCAGCACCCAAGGCAGTCCGAACACTGAAGCTTTCTTT.

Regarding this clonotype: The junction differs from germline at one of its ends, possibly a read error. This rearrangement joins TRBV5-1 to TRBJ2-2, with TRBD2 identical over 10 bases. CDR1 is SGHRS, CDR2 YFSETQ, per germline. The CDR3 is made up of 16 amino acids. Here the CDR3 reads CAISFGLAGDTGELFF. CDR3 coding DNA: TGCGCCATCAGCTTCGGCCTAGCGGGAGACACCGGGGAGCTGTTTTTT.

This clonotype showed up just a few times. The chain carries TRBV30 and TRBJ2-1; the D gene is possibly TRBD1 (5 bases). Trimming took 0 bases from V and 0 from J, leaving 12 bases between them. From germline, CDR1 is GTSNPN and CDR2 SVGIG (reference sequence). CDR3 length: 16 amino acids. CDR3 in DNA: TGTGCCTGGAGTGTACTGGGGCTTAGCTCCTACAATGAGCAGTTCTTC. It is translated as CAWSVLGLSSYNEQFF. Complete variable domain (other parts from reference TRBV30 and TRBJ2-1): SQTIHQWPATLVQPVGSPLSLECTVEGTSNPNLYWYRQAAGRGLQLLFYSVGIGQISSEVPQNLSASRPQDRQFILSSKKLLLSDSGFYLCAWSVLGLSSYNEQFFGPGTRLTVL.

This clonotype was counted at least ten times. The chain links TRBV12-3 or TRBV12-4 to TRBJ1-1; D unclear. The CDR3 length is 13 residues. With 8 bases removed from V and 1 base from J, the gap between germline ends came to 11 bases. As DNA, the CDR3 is TGTGCCAGCGGGGTACAGTGGAACACTGAAGCTTTCTTT. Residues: CASGVQWNTEAFF.

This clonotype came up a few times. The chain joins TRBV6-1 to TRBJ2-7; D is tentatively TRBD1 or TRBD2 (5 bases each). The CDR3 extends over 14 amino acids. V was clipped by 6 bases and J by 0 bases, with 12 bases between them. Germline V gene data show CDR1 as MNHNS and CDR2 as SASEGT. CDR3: CASRGLGDSYEQYF. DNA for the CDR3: TGTGCCAGCAGGGGCTTGGGGGACTCCTACGAGCAGTACTTC.

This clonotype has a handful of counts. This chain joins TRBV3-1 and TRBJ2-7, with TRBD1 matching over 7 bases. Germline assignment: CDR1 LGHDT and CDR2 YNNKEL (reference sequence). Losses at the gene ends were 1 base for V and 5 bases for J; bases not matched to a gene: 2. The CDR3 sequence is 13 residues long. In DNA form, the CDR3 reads TGTGCCAGCAGCCAAGTAGGGGGCCACGAGCAGTACTTC. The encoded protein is CASSQVGGHEQYF.

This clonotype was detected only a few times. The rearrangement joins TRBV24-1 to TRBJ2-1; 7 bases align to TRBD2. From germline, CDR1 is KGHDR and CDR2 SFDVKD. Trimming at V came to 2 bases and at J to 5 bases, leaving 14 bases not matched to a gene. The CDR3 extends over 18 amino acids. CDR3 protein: CATSDSGVERDTHNEQFF. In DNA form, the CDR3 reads TGTGCCACCAGTGATTCCGGCGTGGAGCGGGATACGCACAATGAGCAGTTCTTC.

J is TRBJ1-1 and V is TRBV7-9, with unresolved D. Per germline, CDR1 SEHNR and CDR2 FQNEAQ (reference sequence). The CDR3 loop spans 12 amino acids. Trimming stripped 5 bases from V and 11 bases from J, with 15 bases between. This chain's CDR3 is CASSRREERAFF. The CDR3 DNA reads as TGTGCCAGCAGCCGACGGGAAGAACGGGCTTTCTTT. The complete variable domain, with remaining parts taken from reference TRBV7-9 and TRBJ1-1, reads DTGVSQNPRHKITKRGQNVTFRCDPISEHNRLYWYRQTLGQGPEFLTYFQNEAQLEKSRLLSDRFSAERPKGSFSTLEIQRTEQGDSAMYLCASSRREERAFFGQGTRLTVV.

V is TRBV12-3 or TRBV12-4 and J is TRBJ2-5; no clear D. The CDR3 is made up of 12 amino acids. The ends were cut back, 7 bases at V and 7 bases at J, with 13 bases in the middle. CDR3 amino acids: CASTSASGTQYF. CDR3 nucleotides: TGTGCCAGCACCTCAGCCTCCGGGACCCAGTACTTC.

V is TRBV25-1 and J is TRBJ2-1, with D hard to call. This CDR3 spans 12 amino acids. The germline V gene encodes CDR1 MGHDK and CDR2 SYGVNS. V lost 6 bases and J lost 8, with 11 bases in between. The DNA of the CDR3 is TGTGCCAGCAGCCCCGTCTCCGATGAGCAGTTCTTC. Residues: CASSPVSDEQFF.

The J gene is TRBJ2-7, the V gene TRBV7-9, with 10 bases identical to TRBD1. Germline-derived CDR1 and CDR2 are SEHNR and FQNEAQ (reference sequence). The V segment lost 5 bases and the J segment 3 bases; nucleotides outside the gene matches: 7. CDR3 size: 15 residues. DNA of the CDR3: TGTGCCAGCAGCCGCCGTGGGACAGGGGTCTACGAGCAGTACTTC. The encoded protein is CASSRRGTGVYEQYF.

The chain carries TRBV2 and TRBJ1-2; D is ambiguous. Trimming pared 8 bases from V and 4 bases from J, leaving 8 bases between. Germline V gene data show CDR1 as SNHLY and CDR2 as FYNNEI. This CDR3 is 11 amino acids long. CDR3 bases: TGTGCCAGCCGGCCCATCTATGGCTACACCTTC. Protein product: CASRPIYGYTF.

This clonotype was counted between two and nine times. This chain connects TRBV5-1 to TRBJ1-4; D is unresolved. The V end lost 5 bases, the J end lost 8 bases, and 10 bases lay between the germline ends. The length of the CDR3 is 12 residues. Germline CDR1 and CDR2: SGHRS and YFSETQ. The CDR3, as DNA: TGCGCCAGCAGGGACGATGGGGAAAAACTGTTTTTT. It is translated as CASRDDGEKLFF. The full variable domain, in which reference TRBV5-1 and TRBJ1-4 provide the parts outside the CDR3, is KAGVTQTPRYLIKTRGQQVTLSCSPISGHRSVSWYQQTPGQGLQFLFEYFSETQRNKGNFPGRFSGRQFSNSRSEMNVSTLELGDSALYLCASRDDGEKLFFGSGTQLSVL.

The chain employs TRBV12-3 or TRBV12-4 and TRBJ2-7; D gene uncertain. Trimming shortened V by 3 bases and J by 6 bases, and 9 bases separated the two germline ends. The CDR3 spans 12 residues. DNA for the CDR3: TGTGCCAGCAGTTTGAGAAGCCCCGAGCAGTACTTC. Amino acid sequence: CASSLRSPEQYF.